A selection of T cell receptor beta chains follows, all from one sample in a study of blood T cells in healthy people across ages. MiXCR, run by TCRdb on the 5' RACE reads, gives a single entry per CDR3 protein. Counted here are approximately 700,000 distinct CDR3 sequences, 32% occurring once; the ten biggest clones make up just over 15%. Material for sequencing was blood. These receptors were obtained from an elderly woman in good health. CDR3s include the opening cysteine and the closing phenylalanine or tryptophan. The D gene is left open where the match is weak. Clone size is shown for a subset of rows, as once, few, many or a class of expanded clone.

d_call clone_size j_call v_call cdr3_nt cdr3_aa
TRBD1 many TRBJ2-7 TRBV6-5 TGTGCCAGCAGTCCACAGGGGGCTGACCTTGAGCAGTACTTC CASSPQGADLEQYF
TRBD1 NA TRBJ2-7 TRBV20-1 TGCAGTGCTAGCCTTCTTCTGGGGGACAGGGCTGTCCAGTACTTC CSASLLLGDRAVQYF
TRBD1 many TRBJ1-2 TRBV18 TGTGCCAGCTCACCAGAGCCCGGGACAGTATACTATGGCTACACCTTC CASSPEPGTVYYGYTF
NA many TRBJ2-5 TRBV5-1 TGCGCCAGCAGCTTGGGGGGTAGCCCCGAAGAGACCCAGTACTTC CASSLGGSPEETQYF
TRBD1 few TRBJ2-7 TRBV28 TGTGCCAGCAGCCTGACAGGGAAAGTGGGCGAGCAGTACTTC CASSLTGKVGEQYF
NA many TRBJ1-1 TRBV11-2 TGTGCCAGCAGCACCAGAGGGGCCAGGAACACTGAAGCTTTCTTT CASSTRGARNTEAFF
NA many TRBJ2-5 TRBV7-2 TGTGCCAGCAGCACTGACCTTATCGAGACCCAGTACTTC CASSTDLIETQYF
NA few TRBJ2-5 TRBV20-1 TGCAGGGTAAGATCTCCGGCGGAGACCCAGTACTTC CRVRSPAETQYF
TRBD1 NA TRBJ2-7 TRBV5-1 TGCGCCAGCAGCCTCCGGGACAGCAGCTCCTACGAGCAGTACTTC CASSLRDSSSYEQYF
TRBD1 few TRBJ1-6 TRBV6-5 TGTGCCAGCAGTTCTTTGGGACAGGGGTCTTCACCCCTCCACTTT CASSSLGQGSSPLHF
NA NA TRBJ2-2 TRBV29-1 TGCAGCGTTTTTGGGACCCGGGCCCTCGCGAACACCGGGGAGCTGTTTTTT CSVFGTRALANTGELFF
NA NA TRBJ1-2 TRBV20-1 TGCAGTGCTAGTAGGGGACTGAGTAAGGGCTACACCTTC CSASRGLSKGYTF
TRBD1 many TRBJ1-2 TRBV28 TGTGCCAGCAGTTTCACAGGGGGCAAGGCTGGCTACACCTTC CASSFTGGKAGYTF
TRBD1 NA TRBJ2-3 TRBV7-2 TGTGCCAGCAGTCCGGACGGGACAGGGGTCCGCACAGATACGCAGTATTTT CASSPDGTGVRTDTQYF
NA NA TRBJ2-2 TRBV5-1 TGCGCCAGCAGGGAAGTGGTTGCCGGGGAGCTGTTTTTT CASREVVAGELFF
NA many TRBJ2-7 TRBV3-1 TGTGCCAGCAGCCAAGACAGGGAGTACGAGCAGTACTTC CASSQDREYEQYF
NA NA TRBJ1-1 TRBV6-1 TGTGCCAGCAGTGACACCTTTAGCACTGAAGCTTTCTTT CASSDTFSTEAFF
NA few TRBJ1-1 TRBV30 TGTGCCTGGAGTCCGGGGCGGGTAAACACTGAAGCTTTCTTT CAWSPGRVNTEAFF
TRBD2 NA TRBJ2-7 TRBV5-1 TGCGCCAGCAGCTCGCTAGCGGGGGACCCATACGAGCAGTACTTC CASSSLAGDPYEQYF
TRBD1 NA TRBJ2-1 TRBV30 TGTGCCTGGAACGCCGGGACAGGGTCCCAGGGTGAGCAGTTCTTC CAWNAGTGSQGEQFF
NA many TRBJ2-7 TRBV4-2 TGTGCCAGCAGCCAAGAAATTAGCGGCTACGAGCAGTACTTC CASSQEISGYEQYF
TRBD1 many TRBJ2-7 TRBV2 TGTGCCAGCAGTACCGACAGGGGCCGTTCCTACGAGCAGTACTTC CASSTDRGRSYEQYF
TRBD1 many TRBJ2-1 TRBV6-5 TGTGCCAGCAGATACCAGGGGGCGCGCTACAATGAGCAGTTCTTC CASRYQGARYNEQFF
NA once TRBJ2-1 TRBV4-3 TGCACCAGCAGCCAAGTAGGGGTGCACGAACAGTTCTTC CTSSQVGVHEQFF
NA many TRBJ1-2 TRBV21-1 TGTGCCAGCAGCACCCCAACCGACGGGGACAGCGACGTCTATGGCTACACCTTC CASSTPTDGDSDVYGYTF
NA many TRBJ2-1 TRBV7-2 TGTGCCAGCAGCTTCCAGGTTGGGTTAGATGAGCAGTTCTTC CASSFQVGLDEQFF
NA many TRBJ2-3 TRBV25-1 TGTGCCAGCAAGGCCCCGACAGGCCCTCAGTATTTT CASKAPTGPQYF
NA many TRBJ2-1 TRBV6-2/TRBV6-3 TGTGCCAGCAGTTACTCCCCGGGGCAGCAGTACAATGAGCAGTTCTTC CASSYSPGQQYNEQFF
TRBD1 NA TRBJ1-5 TRBV19 TGTGCCAGTAGTACCCTTGACAGGGGGGACAATCAGCCCCAGCATTTT CASSTLDRGDNQPQHF
TRBD1 many TRBJ2-6 TRBV6-2/TRBV6-3 TGTGCCAGCAGTTACCGGACAGGCGGAGGCTCTGGGGCCAACGTCCTGACTTTC CASSYRTGGGSGANVLTF
TRBD2 NA TRBJ2-3 TRBV7-9 TGTGCCAGCAGCTCAAGCGGGGGGGCCTCGGATACGCAGTATTTT CASSSSGGASDTQYF
TRBD1 many TRBJ1-2 TRBV5-1 TGCGCCAGCGCCTTGAAAGGGGGCGACTATGGCTACACCTTC CASALKGGDYGYTF
NA NA TRBJ2-7 TRBV5-1 TGCGCCAGCAGGCAAACCGGGACGGCTTACGAGCAGTACTTC CASRQTGTAYEQYF
NA many TRBJ1-1 TRBV4-2 TGTGCCAGCAGCCCCCTCGGACGGAAGAACACTGAAGCTTTCTTT CASSPLGRKNTEAFF
TRBD1 many TRBJ2-7 TRBV18 TGTGCCAGCTCACCGTCCGGACAGGGGGTTTTCGAGCAGTACTTC CASSPSGQGVFEQYF
NA NA TRBJ2-4 TRBV6-6 TGTGCCAGCAGCCCTTACGGAGAGGGGGCCAAAAACATTCAGTACTTC CASSPYGEGAKNIQYF
NA many TRBJ2-5 TRBV6-5 TGTGCCAGCAGTTACCCTTACAGGCAAGAGACCCAGTACTTC CASSYPYRQETQYF
NA many TRBJ2-3 TRBV5-1 TGCGCCAGCAGTTTAAGGACGGGCCCCGGAGATACGCAGTATTTT CASSLRTGPGDTQYF
NA many TRBJ2-1 TRBV30 TGTGCCTGGAGTGTACGGTGGGGCAGGGATGAGCAGTTCTTC CAWSVRWGRDEQFF
TRBD2 many TRBJ2-5 TRBV11-3 TGTGCCAGCAGTCGCGCCGGGACTAGCTCGGAAGAGCAGTACTTC CASSRAGTSSEEQYF
NA few TRBJ2-3 TRBV24-1 TGTGCCACCAGTGGACGGGACTTCATGGGCGCAGATACGCAGTATTTT CATSGRDFMGADTQYF
NA NA TRBJ2-7 TRBV6-2/TRBV6-3 TGTGCCAGCAGTGAACCATACTACGAGCAGTACTTC CASSEPYYEQYF
NA many TRBJ2-1 TRBV27 TGTGCCAGCAGTTTGGAACAGGGTCTCGATGAGCAGTTCTTC CASSLEQGLDEQFF
NA many TRBJ1-5 TRBV5-6 TGTGCCAGCAGCTTGGCCTTAGGGGGAGCGGGCAATCAGCCCCAGCATTTT CASSLALGGAGNQPQHF
NA many TRBJ2-1 TRBV28 TGTGCCAGCAGTTTAATAGGCGCGGCCGACAATGAGCAGTTCTTC CASSLIGAADNEQFF
NA many TRBJ2-7 TRBV20-1 TGCAGTGCTAGAGGGTTGCAGAACTACGAGCAGTACTTC CSARGLQNYEQYF
NA NA TRBJ2-5 TRBV27 TGTGCCAGCAGTTTGGGCAGGGTGGGGGAGACCCAGTACTTC CASSLGRVGETQYF
NA NA TRBJ2-1 TRBV30 TGTGCCGGTGACTCCGCGGAGCAGTTCTTC CAGDSAEQFF
NA NA TRBJ1-2 TRBV24-1 TGTGCCACCAGTGATTTGGAAAACTATGGCTACACCTTC CATSDLENYGYTF
NA many TRBJ1-2 TRBV5-1 TGCGCCAGCAGCTGGCCGACCGACACCGTTAACTATGGCTACACCTTC CASSWPTDTVNYGYTF
NA NA TRBJ1-4 TRBV6-6 TGTGCCAGCAGTTACCCTGGGGGGGGCGATGAAAAACGGTTTTTT CASSYPGGGDEKRFF
TRBD1 many TRBJ1-1 TRBV20-1 TGCAGTGAGTCGGACAGGGTCGCTGAAGCTTTCTTT CSESDRVAEAFF
NA many TRBJ2-4 TRBV7-2 TGTGCCAGCAGCTTAGCAGGGGGGGCAACCAAAAACATTCAGTACTTC CASSLAGGATKNIQYF
NA few TRBJ1-1 TRBV7-2 TGTGCCAGCAGCTTAGCGCATGGGGTGAACACTGAAGCTTTCTTT CASSLAHGVNTEAFF
TRBD1 once TRBJ2-3 TRBV4-1 TGCGCCAGCAGCCACATCACCGGGACAGGGAGCACAGATACGCAGTATTTT CASSHITGTGSTDTQYF